Presented here are 15 T cell receptor beta chains from one specimen sequenced in a study of blood T cells in healthy people across ages. The authors ran a second PCR of about 7 to 11 cycles using a sample-barcoded 5' primer and a J-beta primer mix. TCRdb used MiXCR to reprocess the 5' RACE reads, holding one entry per CDR3 protein. This table has under 1 million distinct CDR3 sequences, under 45% appearing once. The sequenced sample consisted of blood. The receptors come from a man aged 60 to 75 in good health.

The chain combines TRBV30 with TRBJ2-1; D is perhaps TRBD2 (6 bases). The CDR3 runs 15 residues. The V and J ends lost 0 bases and 4 bases respectively, with 13 bases between them. The V gene's germline CDR1 is GTSNPN and CDR2 SVGIG (reference sequence). The DNA for the CDR3 is TGTGCCTGGAGTGTACGGGACTCTTATTACAATGAGCAGTTCTTC. Encoded protein: CAWSVRDSYYNEQFF.

This clonotype was observed a single time. J is TRBJ2-1 and V is TRBV20-1; weak D call: TRBD1 (6 bases). CDR3 length: 15 residues. Between the trimmed V and J ends, which lost 3 bases and 8 bases, there was a span of 20 bases. CDR1 and CDR2 from the germline V gene are DFQATT and SNEGSKA (reference sequence). The CDR3 sequence: CSARGGGAGKDEQFF. CDR3 sequence (DNA): TGCAGTGCTAGGGGTGGGGGCGCGGGTAAGGATGAGCAGTTCTTC.

This clonotype has a handful of counts. The V and J genes are TRBV21-1 and TRBJ1-5; no DNA check was done on the table's D call, TRBD1. TRBV21-1 constitutes a pseudogene. The CDR3 has 15 amino acids. The chain's CDR3 is CASSKAGDRAQPQHF. The CDR3 DNA reads TGTGCCAGCAGCAAAGCAGGGGATAGGGCTCAGCCCCAGCATTTT.

This chain links TRBV7-9 with TRBJ2-1; the D is unclear. Trimming removed 4 bases from V and 10 bases from J, with 11 bases in between. The germline V gene encodes CDR1 SEHNR and CDR2 FQNEAQ (reference sequence). CDR3 length equals 12 residues. The CDR3 region has the DNA TGTGCCAGCAGCTCCCCCTTGAGGGAGCAGTTCTTC. Its translation: CASSSPLREQFF.

This clonotype showed up many times. The V gene is TRBV11-2, the J gene TRBJ2-5; 9 bases fit TRBD2. Germline assignment: CDR1 SGHAT and CDR2 FQNNGV. The CDR3 loop spans 16 amino acids. The trim removed 0 bases at V and 6 bases at J, leaving 8 bases unmatched. The CDR3 DNA sequence: TGTGCCAGCAGCTTAGATCTGGCGGGGGGGCAAAAGACCCAGTACTTC. As protein: CASSLDLAGGQKTQYF.

The chain joins TRBV18 to TRBJ2-7; 8 bases map to TRBD1. In germline, CDR1 is KGHSH, CDR2 LQKENI. Trimming removed 1 base from V and 7 bases from J; junction bases left unmatched: 12. CDR3 length: 16 residues. The CDR3 DNA reads as TGTGCCAGCTCACCACTACCTATGCAGGGGGCCGATGAGCAGTACTTC. Translation: CASSPLPMQGADEQYF. Using reference TRBV18 and TRBJ2-7 for the parts outside the CDR3, the full variable domain is NAGVMQNPRHLVRRRGQEARLRCSPMKGHSHVYWYRQLPEEGLKFMVYLQKENIIDESGMPKERFSAEFPKEGPSILRIQQVVRGDSAAYFCASSPLPMQGADEQYFGPGTRLTVT.

This clonotype was counted between two and nine times. The rearrangement joins TRBV29-1 to TRBJ1-2; no firm D call. The CDR3 totals 12 residues. Deletions cut 7 bases from V and 4 bases from J, with 13 bases between. Germline V gene data show CDR1 as SQVTM and CDR2 as ANQGSEA. CDR3 loop: CSARNEGYGYTF. The CDR3 DNA reads TGCAGCGCCCGGAATGAAGGCTATGGCTACACCTTC. The entire variable domain, with the rest obtained from reference TRBV29-1 and TRBJ1-2, is as follows: SAVISQKPSRDICQRGTSLTIQCQVDSQVTMMFWYRQQPGQSLTLIATANQGSEATYESGFVIDKFPISRPNLTFSTLTVSNMSPEDSSIYLCSARNEGYGYTFGSGTRLTVV.

CDR3 sequence: CATSDILRATFYNEQFF. In DNA form, the CDR3 reads TGTGCCACCTCCGACATTTTGAGGGCTACCTTTTACAATGAGCAGTTCTTC. V and J are TRBV15 and TRBJ2-1; TRBD2 might be the D (5 bases). Germline-derived CDR1 and CDR2 are LNHNV and YYDKDF (reference sequence). This CDR3 has 17 amino acids. Trimming removed 8 bases at V and 4 bases at J, with 24 bases between.

This clonotype was observed a few times. The gene calls are TRBV7-9 and TRBJ2-6; possibly TRBD1 for D (5 bases). The germline gives CDR1 SEHNR, CDR2 FQNEAQ (reference sequence). This CDR3 region has 14 residues. Trimming left V 8 bases short and J 2 bases short, with 10 bases between. CDR3 sequence reads: CASSGRAGANVLTF. The CDR3 coding sequence is TGTGCCAGCTCTGGCAGGGCTGGGGCCAACGTCCTGACTTTC. Complete variable domain (other parts from reference TRBV7-9 and TRBJ2-6): DTGVSQNPRHKITKRGQNVTFRCDPISEHNRLYWYRQTLGQGPEFLTYFQNEAQLEKSRLLSDRFSAERPKGSFSTLEIQRTEQGDSAMYLCASSGRAGANVLTFGAGSRLTVL.

CDR3 sequence: CASSLAQGRDEQFF. The CDR3 coding sequence is TGTGCCAGCAGTTTAGCCCAGGGGCGGGATGAGCAGTTCTTC. This rearrangement joins TRBV28 to TRBJ2-1, with D tentatively TRBD1 (6 bases). V was trimmed by 2 bases and J by 8 bases, leaving 13 bases between them. The CDR3 extends over 14 amino acids. Germline CDR1 reads MDHEN; CDR2 reads SYDVKM.

The chain has TRBV20-1 and TRBJ2-1; TRBD2 aligns across 9 bases. The germline gives CDR1 DFQATT, CDR2 SNEGSKA (reference sequence). With V trimmed by 6 bases and J by 3 bases, 9 bases remained unmatched. The CDR3 has 15 amino acids. CDR3 loop: CSASSASGNYNEQFF. The CDR3 bases are TGCAGTGCCAGTTCGGCTAGCGGGAACTACAATGAGCAGTTCTTC.

The V and J genes are TRBV4-2 and TRBJ2-3; TRBD2 matches 9 bases. Per germline, CDR1 LGHNA and CDR2 YNFKEQ. The CDR3 contains 16 residues. The junction had 7 bases not matched to a gene; V was cut back by 0 bases and J by 6 bases. Written as DNA, the CDR3 is TGTGCCAGCAGCCAAGAAGGGCTAGCGGGGAGGGATACGCAGTATTTT. Translation: CASSQEGLAGRDTQYF.

The V gene is TRBV6-1, the J gene TRBJ2-7; D may be TRBD1 (6 bases). Germline loops: CDR1 MNHNS, CDR2 SASEGT. This CDR3 has 15 residues. V lost 0 bases and J lost 4, with 13 bases in between. For the CDR3, the DNA is TGTGCCAGCAGTGAAGCAGCCGGGACACCTTACGAGCAGTACTTC. It codes for CASSEAAGTPYEQYF.

The J gene is TRBJ2-7, the V gene TRBV7-9; TRBD2 might be the D (6 bases). The germline gives CDR1 SEHNR, CDR2 FQNEAQ (reference sequence). Trimming shortened V by 5 bases and J by 0 bases, and 14 bases separated the two germline ends. The CDR3 totals 15 residues. This chain's CDR3 is CASSPGGASSYEQYF. The CDR3 DNA reads TGTGCCAGCAGCCCCGGGGGAGCAAGCTCCTACGAGCAGTACTTC.

V and J are TRBV27 and TRBJ1-2; TRBD1 matches at 8 bases. The CDR3 has 14 amino acids. The junction had 10 bases not matched to a gene; V was cut back by 7 bases and J by 6 bases. Germline CDR1 MNHEY, CDR2 SMNVEV (reference sequence). In DNA form, the CDR3 reads TGTGCCAGCAAAATGACAGGGGAACAACATGGCTACACCTTC. Protein: CASKMTGEQHGYTF.